The clone carrying this T cell receptor (beta chain) occurred a few times. V lost 4 bases and J lost 6; bases outside the gene matches: 2. From germline, CDR1 is SGHTS and CDR2 YDEGEE. This CDR3 comprises 12 residues. The sample originates from a study of cytomegalovirus exposure and HLA in healthy donors. This PCR relied on a set of 60 Vbeta primers and 13 Jbeta primers. Measured with immunoSEQ multiplex PCR; TCRdb has only the in-frame clones, and not every one. The table records 95,000 to 150,000 clones, roughly 15% of them present only once. The TCR sequence derives from a female donor in good health and CMV-seropositive. The chain combines TRBV5-8 with TRBJ2-3, with 7 bases identical to TRBD2. Sequencing was performed on PBMCs. The CDR3 loop is CASSAAGDTQYF. In nucleotides, the CDR3 is TGTGCCAGCAGCGCAGCGGGGGATACGCAGTATTTT.